A selection of T cell receptor beta chains follows, all from one sample in a study of shared clonotypes between healthy human individuals. Sequencing used immunoSEQ multiplex PCR; TCRdb keeps in-frame clones, though not all of them. This table holds roughly 2,300,000 clones, 85% to 95% found once. The sequenced sample was naive CD4+ T cells from PBMCs. All receptors come from a man aged 18 to 35 in good health. Some clones in this sample may be carry-over from other donors' samples. CDR3s include the opening cysteine and the closing phenylalanine or tryptophan. A D gene is named only where the DNA matches it firmly. Clone size is shown for a subset of rows, as once, few, many or a class of expanded clone.

>TRBD2|TRBJ2-5|TRBV28|14|.
TGTGCCAGCAGGCCCGCGGGAGGACAAGAGACCCAGTACTTC
CASRPAGGQETQYF
>.|TRBJ2-2|TRBV9|16|.
TGTGCCAGCAGCGTAGTGTCCGTGACGAACACCGGGGAGCTGTTTTTT
CASSVVSVTNTGELFF
>.|TRBJ2-5|TRBV27|14|.
TGTGCCAGCAGCCAGGGGGGGATAAAGGAGACCCAGTACTTC
CASSQGGIKETQYF
>.|TRBJ1-5|TRBV5-6|13|.
TGTGCCAGCAGCTTGGGCCCGAATCAGCCCCAGCATTTT
CASSLGPNQPQHF
>.|TRBJ2-7|TRBV5-1|15|.
TGCGCCAGCAGCTTACGGGGGACGGACGATTACGAGCAGTACTTC
CASSLRGTDDYEQYF
>.|TRBJ2-3|TRBV5-5|12|.
TGTGCCAGCAGCCAACTATCCGGTACGCAGTATTTT
CASSQLSGTQYF
>.|TRBJ2-5|TRBV5-6|16|.
TGTGCCAGCAGCTACACCGGGACACTCGGCGGGGAGACCCAGTACTTC
CASSYTGTLGGETQYF
>.|TRBJ1-5|TRBV19|14|.
TGTGCCAGCAGCGAGTATTATGGCAATCAGCCCCAGCATTTT
CASSEYYGNQPQHF
>TRBD1|TRBJ1-4|TRBV27|14|.
TGTGCCAGCAGACTACAGGGGTCAGGCGAAAAACTGTTTTTT
CASRLQGSGEKLFF
>.|TRBJ2-7|TRBV29-1|14|.
TGCAGCGTTGAAATCGGGACCCCTGGGGACGAGCAGTACTTC
CSVEIGTPGDEQYF
>TRBD1|TRBJ2-7|TRBV18|15|.
TGTGCCAGCTCACCACGGACAGGGGGCACCTACGAGCAGTACTTC
CASSPRTGGTYEQYF
>.|TRBJ1-2|TRBV6-1|13|.
TGTGCCAGCAGCGCCTCGGAGATCTATGGCTACACCTTC
CASSASEIYGYTF
>TRBD2|TRBJ2-7|TRBV6-1|16|once
TGTGCCAGCAGTGAGACTAGCGGGAGGCTATCCTACGAGCAGTACTTC
CASSETSGRLSYEQYF
>.|TRBJ2-3|TRBV4-3|15|.
TGCGCCAGCAGCCAAGATTTGGGCTTCACAGATACGCAGTATTTT
CASSQDLGFTDTQYF
>.|TRBJ1-2|TRBV7-2|15|.
TGTGCCAGCAGATCGACGGGTCTAGACAGCTATGGCTACACCTTC
CASRSTGLDSYGYTF
>.|TRBJ2-5|TRBV29-1|12|.
TGCAGCGTAGGTCGGGCACAAGAGACCCAGTACTTC
CSVGRAQETQYF
>.|TRBJ1-5|TRBV5-1|13|.
TGCGCCAGCAGCTTGGACGGTAATCAGCCCCAGCATTTT
CASSLDGNQPQHF
>.|TRBJ1-1|TRBV7-9|12|few
TGTGCCAGCAGCTTCGGGAACACTGAAGCTTTCTTT
CASSFGNTEAFF
>.|TRBJ2-7|TRBV10-3|15|.
TGTGCCATCAGTGAGTCCTTTGGTAGCGCCTACGAGCAGTACTTC
CAISESFGSAYEQYF
>TRBD1|TRBJ2-2|TRBV5-1|16|.
TGCGCCAGCAGCTTGCAGGGACAGGGTTGGTCCGGGGAGCTGTTTTTT
CASSLQGQGWSGELFF
>.|TRBJ1-1|TRBV6-1|13|.
TGTGCCAGTAATTGGGACCGCTACACTGAAGCTTTCTTT
CASNWDRYTEAFF
>.|TRBJ1-5|TRBV7-2|14|.
TGTGCCAGCAGCTTCGACAGCGTCGGGCAGCCCCAGCATTTT
CASSFDSVGQPQHF
>TRBD2|TRBJ2-1|TRBV9|13|.
TGTGCCAGCAGCTCCCGACTAGCGGGCGAGCAGTTCTTC
CASSSRLAGEQFF
>TRBD1|TRBJ1-1|TRBV7-2|14|.
TGTGCCAGCAGCTTCGGGCAGGGGGGGACTGAAGCTTTCTTT
CASSFGQGGTEAFF
>TRBD1|TRBJ1-5|TRBV28|13|.
TGTGCCAGCAACAGCAGGGGGGGCCAGCCCCAGCATTTT
CASNSRGGQPQHF
>.|TRBJ1-1|TRBV5-1|15|few
TGCGCCAGCAGCTTGGAACGGACCTCGAACACTGAAGCTTTCTTT
CASSLERTSNTEAFF
>.|TRBJ2-1|TRBV11-2|16|.
TGTGCCAGCAGCTTAGATAGAGGAGCCTCCTACAATGAGCAGTTCTTC
CASSLDRGASYNEQFF
>TRBD2|TRBJ2-2|TRBV25-1|18|.
TGTGCCAGCAGCAGGGTCTCTGGCGCGGGAGGGCCGTCAGGGGAGCTGTTTTTT
CASSRVSGAGGPSGELFF